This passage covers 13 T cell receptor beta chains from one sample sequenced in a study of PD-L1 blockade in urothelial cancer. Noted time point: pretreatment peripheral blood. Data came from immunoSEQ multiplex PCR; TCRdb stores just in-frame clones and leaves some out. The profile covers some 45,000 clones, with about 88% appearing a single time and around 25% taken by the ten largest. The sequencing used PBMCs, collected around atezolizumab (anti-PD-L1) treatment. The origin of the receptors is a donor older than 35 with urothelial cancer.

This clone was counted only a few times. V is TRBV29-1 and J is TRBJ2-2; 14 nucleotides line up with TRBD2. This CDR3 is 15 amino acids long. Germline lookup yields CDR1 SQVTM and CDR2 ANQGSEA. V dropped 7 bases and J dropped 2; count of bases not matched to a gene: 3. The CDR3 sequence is CSAGTSGRNTGELFF. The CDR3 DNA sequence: TGCAGCGCTGGGACTAGCGGGAGAAACACCGGGGAGCTGTTTTTT.

In DNA, the CDR3 is TGTGCCAGCAGCCAGGGGGTCGTAGAGACCCAGTACTTC. This codes for CASSQGVVETQYF. The V and J genes are TRBV7-6 and TRBJ2-5, with TRBD1 matching over 7 bases. CDR3 length: 13 residues. CDR1 and CDR2 (germline): SGHVS, FNYEAQ. V lost 5 bases, J lost 4 bases, and 4 bases stayed unmatched.

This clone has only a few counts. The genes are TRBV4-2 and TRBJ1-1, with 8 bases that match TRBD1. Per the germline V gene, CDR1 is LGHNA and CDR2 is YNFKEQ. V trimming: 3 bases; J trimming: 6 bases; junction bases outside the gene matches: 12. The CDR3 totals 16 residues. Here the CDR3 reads CASSQMATGQAPEAFF. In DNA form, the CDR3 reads TGTGCCAGCAGCCAGATGGCCACGGGACAGGCGCCTGAAGCTTTCTTT.

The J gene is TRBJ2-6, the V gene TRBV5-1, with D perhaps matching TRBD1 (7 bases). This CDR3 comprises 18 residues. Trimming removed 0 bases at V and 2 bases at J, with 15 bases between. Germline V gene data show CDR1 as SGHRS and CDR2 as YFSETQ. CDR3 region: CASSLARRGVPGANVLTF. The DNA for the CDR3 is TGCGCCAGCAGCTTGGCTCGCAGGGGGGTCCCTGGGGCCAACGTCCTGACTTTC.

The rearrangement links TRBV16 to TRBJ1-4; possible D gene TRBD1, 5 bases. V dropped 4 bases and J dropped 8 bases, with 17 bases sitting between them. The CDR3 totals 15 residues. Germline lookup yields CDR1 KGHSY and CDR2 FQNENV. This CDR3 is CASSPHRGAGEKLFF. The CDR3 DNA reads TGTGCCAGCAGCCCCCACCGGGGCGCGGGGGAAAAACTGTTTTTT.

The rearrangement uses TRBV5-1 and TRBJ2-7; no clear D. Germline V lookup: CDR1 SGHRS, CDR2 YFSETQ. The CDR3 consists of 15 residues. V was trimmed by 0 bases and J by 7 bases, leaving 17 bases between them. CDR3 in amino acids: CASSLALETPREQYF. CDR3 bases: TGCGCCAGCAGCTTGGCCTTGGAGACTCCTCGGGAGCAGTACTTC. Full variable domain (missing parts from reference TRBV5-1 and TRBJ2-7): KAGVTQTPRYLIKTRGQQVTLSCSPISGHRSVSWYQQTPGQGLQFLFEYFSETQRNKGNFPGRFSGRQFSNSRSEMNVSTLELGDSALYLCASSLALETPREQYFGPGTRLTVT.

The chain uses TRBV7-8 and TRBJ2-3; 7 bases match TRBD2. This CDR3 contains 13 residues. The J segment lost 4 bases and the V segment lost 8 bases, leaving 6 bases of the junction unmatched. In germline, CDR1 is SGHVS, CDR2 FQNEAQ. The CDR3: CASAAGVADTQYF. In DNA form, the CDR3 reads TGTGCCAGCGCGGCGGGAGTAGCAGATACGCAGTATTTT. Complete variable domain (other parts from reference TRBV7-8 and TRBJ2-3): GAGVSQSPRYKVAKRGQDVALRCDPISGHVSLFWYQQALGQGPEFLTYFQNEAQLDKSGLPSDRFFAERPEGSVSTLKIQRTQQEDSAVYLCASAAGVADTQYFGPGTRLTVL.

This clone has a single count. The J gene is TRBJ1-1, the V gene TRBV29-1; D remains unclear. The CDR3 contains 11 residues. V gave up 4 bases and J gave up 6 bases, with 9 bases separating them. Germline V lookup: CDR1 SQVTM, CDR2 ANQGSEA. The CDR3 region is CSVGGPPEAFF. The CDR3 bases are TGCAGCGTTGGAGGCCCCCCTGAAGCTTTCTTT.

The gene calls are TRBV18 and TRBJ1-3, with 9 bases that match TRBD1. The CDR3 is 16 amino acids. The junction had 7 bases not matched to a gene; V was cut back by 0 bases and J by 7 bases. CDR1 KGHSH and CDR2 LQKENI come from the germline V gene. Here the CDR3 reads CASSPPGTGSLNTIYF. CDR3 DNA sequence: TGTGCCAGCTCACCACCAGGGACAGGGAGTTTGAACACCATATATTTT.

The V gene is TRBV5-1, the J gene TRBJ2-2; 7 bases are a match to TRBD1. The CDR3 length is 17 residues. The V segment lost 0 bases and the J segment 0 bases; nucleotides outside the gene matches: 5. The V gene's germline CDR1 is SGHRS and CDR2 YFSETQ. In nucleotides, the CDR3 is TGCGCCAGCAGCTTGGCGACAGGGTTTGCGAACACCGGGGAGCTGTTTTTT. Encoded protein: CASSLATGFANTGELFF. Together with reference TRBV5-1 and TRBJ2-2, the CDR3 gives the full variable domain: KAGVTQTPRYLIKTRGQQVTLSCSPISGHRSVSWYQQTPGQGLQFLFEYFSETQRNKGNFPGRFSGRQFSNSRSEMNVSTLELGDSALYLCASSLATGFANTGELFFGEGSRLTVL.

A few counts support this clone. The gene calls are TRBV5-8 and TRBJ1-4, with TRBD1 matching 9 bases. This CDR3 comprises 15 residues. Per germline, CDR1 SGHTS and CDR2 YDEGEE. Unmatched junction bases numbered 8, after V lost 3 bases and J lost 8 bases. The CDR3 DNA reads TGTGCCAGCAGCTGGCGGACAGGGGTTGGCGAAAAACTGTTTTTT. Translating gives CASSWRTGVGEKLFF.

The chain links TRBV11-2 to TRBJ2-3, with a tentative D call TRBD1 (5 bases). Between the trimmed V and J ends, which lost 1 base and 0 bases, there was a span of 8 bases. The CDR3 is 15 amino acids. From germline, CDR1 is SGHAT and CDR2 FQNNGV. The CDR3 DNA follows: TGTGCCAGCAGCTTAGGGGGCAAAAGCACAGATACGCAGTATTTT. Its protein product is CASSLGGKSTDTQYF.

The CDR3 DNA sequence: TGTGCCAGCAGCCGAACCTTCGGACTAGCGGGGCCTGGGGAGACCCAGTACTTC. Its translation: CASSRTFGLAGPGETQYF. The chain couples TRBV7-2 to TRBJ2-5; 12 nucleotides line up with TRBD2. Germline V lookup: CDR1 SGHTA, CDR2 FQGNSA. V gave up 5 bases and J gave up 5 bases; unmatched junction bases: 15. The CDR3 totals 18 residues.